This T cell receptor (beta chain) is from a study of blood T cell repertoires in COVID-19. Study context: Samples representing acute and convalescent COVID-19 were sourced from the United States, Italy and Spain. T cells, B-cell-depleted T cells, or PBMCs provided the cDNA or gDNA that served as material.

Germline V CDR1 and CDR2: MRHNA, SNTAGT. Trimming cost V 10 bases and J 2 bases, with 19 bases left between them. The CDR3 runs 15 residues. Per the original methods: Researchers report that nucleated cell counts were estimated from reference gene primer amplification. Sequencing used immunoSEQ multiplex PCR; TCRdb keeps in-frame clones, though not all of them. V and J calls and clone size are given by that table; D and trimming were obtained from the DNA. The sample has approximately 72,000 clones; around nine tenths are singletons. V is TRBV6-4 and J is TRBJ2-3; possibly TRBD2 for D (6 bases). This clonotype was sampled from a woman aged 60-75 years with acute or convalescent COVID-19. The material sequenced was peripheral blood. CDR3 amino acids: CATAPTGVDTDTQYF. Written as DNA, the CDR3 is TGTGCCACCGCTCCCACGGGGGTGGACACAGATACGCAGTATTTT.